This T cell receptor beta chain was identified during a study of tumor-infiltrating lymphocytes in primary liver carcinoma. About the study: There were roughly 3.65 to 7.13 million productive TCRbeta reads per sample, a yield similar across tissue types. Study conclusions and caveats: Tumors reached a significantly greater top-250-clone fraction than blood did (p = 0.039). The study found tumor-adjacent and tumor-blood pairs overlapped less than tumor region pairs.

Total RNA amounting to roughly 480 ng was the source from which TCR beta cDNA was made with a constant-region primer. Generation of the TCR beta libraries relied on three nested multiplex PCR rounds using slightly modified ARM-PCR. The first two PCR rounds, nine to ten cycles each, used TRBV1-TRBV30 forward primers and a C-beta reverse primer. One entry per CDR3 protein results from TCRdb running MiXCR on the multiplex PCR reads. The sample holds 90,000 to 140,000 distinct CDR3 sequences, approximately 80% seen once. The CDR3 has 15 amino acids. Germline V gene lookup returns CDR1 SGHDT and CDR2 YYEEEE. Comments on this clonotype: Its specificity is not known. Lacking the conserved final phenylalanine or tryptophan, this CDR3 likely reflects a read error.

Taking roughly 20-32 mg of unsorted bulk tissue, the authors co-extracted RNA and DNA. Through surgical resection, the patients' primary liver carcinoma was treated. The rearrangement joins TRBV5-6 to TRBJ2-1; TRBD2 matches 11 bases. The clonotype comes from a man aged 35-49 years with primary liver carcinoma and hepatitis B virus infection. Sequenced: liver tumor tissue from sampling region 3. Subset reported: tumor region T3, left-lateral pole. The DNA of the CDR3 is TGTGCCAGTAGCTTGGGACTAGCGGCTACCGATGAGCAGTTCATC. Translation gives CASSLGLAATDEQFI.